This TCR beta chain was profiled in a study of T cell repertoires in cytomegalovirus infection. The germline gives CDR1 ENHRY, CDR2 SYGVKD. The CDR3 runs 15 residues. The V end lost 2 bases, the J end lost 7 bases, and 14 bases lay between the germline ends. TCRdb called the reads again in MiXCR, with one record for every CDR3 protein. The profile shows about 200,000 distinct CDR3 sequences, roughly 9.8% of them singletons. Input material: PBMCs. J is TRBJ2-2 and V is TRBV10-3; no clear D. This receptor was identified in a human donor in good health (CMV status not recorded). Some clones in this sample may be carry-over from other donors' samples. This CDR3 is CAISENQKRVGELFF. For the CDR3, the DNA is TGTGCCATCAGTGAGAACCAGAAACGGGTCGGGGAGCTGTTTTTT.